This T cell receptor (beta chain) derives from a study of shared clonotypes between healthy human individuals. Germline CDR1 is MDHEN and CDR2 is SYDVKM. The V end lost 4 bases, the J end lost 4 bases, and 14 bases lay between the germline ends. The CDR3 length is 15 residues. Produced via immunoSEQ multiplex PCR; TCRdb's table is partial and in-frame only. Here the sample spans about 1.9 million clones, roughly 93% being singletons. Naive CD8 cells were CD45RO-negative, positively selected for CCR7, excluding terminally differentiated effector memory CD45RA+ cells. Material for sequencing was naive CD8+ T cells from PBMCs. The receptor comes from a man aged 18 to 30 in good health. Some clones in this sample may be carry-over from other donors' samples. V and J are TRBV28 and TRBJ2-1, with D maybe TRBD2 (6 bases). CDR3 region: CASSWGEEGYNEQFF. The CDR3 coding sequence is TGTGCCAGCAGTTGGGGGGAAGAGGGGTACAATGAGCAGTTCTTC.